This TCR beta chain was recovered during a study of CD8 T cells in ankylosing spondylitis (dated by TCRdb to about 2017). In terms of the full investigation: The study profiled T cell receptor beta repertoires in healthy donors and ankylosing spondylitis patients to find disease-linked TCR variants. The whole study cohort included over a hundred healthy donors and 20 to 30 ankylosing spondylitis patients. Samples of peripheral blood were taken, and for ankylosing spondylitis patients, synovial fluid was collected as well. Findings and caveats that apply to the study as a whole: The disease-linked clones were reported as significantly enriched in matched synovial fluid samples from ankylosing spondylitis patients. The disease-linked clones had a CD8+ phenotype and were found at relatively low frequencies in peripheral blood. Some motif variants had previously been reported in the synovial fluid and blood of reactive arthritis patients, which suggests shared mechanisms of disease initiation. Blood from ankylosing spondylitis patients appeared to be characterized by a TCR beta motif composed of about eight highly homologous amino acid variants.

For sequencing, an Illumina HiSeq 2500 was employed. Quantitative 5'-RACE with molecular barcodes was used to prepare TCR beta libraries. For the original study's pipeline: A new computational method based on a probabilistic model of VDJ rearrangement was used to identify disease-linked TCR variants. The raw public data were reprocessed by TCRdb itself: fastp quality trimming at Q25, MiXCR clonotype calling, in-frame beta chains only. CDR3 protein duplicates are merged, each entry listing the most common genes and DNA. For this entry, the V and J calls and clone size follow TCRdb and not the study's own pipeline. The sample has just under 550,000 distinct CDR3 sequences on record, more than 9.5% of them singletons. The ten top clones hold around 6.8% of the sample. From the cysteine through the phenylalanine, the CDR3 covers 17 amino acids. The only DNA kept is the CDR3, 51 bases in frame from the first base.

This clonotype was found a few times. Its antigen has not been determined. No much larger clone exists at a distance of one base, and base qualities are not known. Sequencing input: blood, either unsorted or a sorted T cell fraction (not recorded which). The chain uses TRBV21-1 and TRBJ2-1; TRBD1 is taken as the D call from the table, unchecked against the DNA. TRBV21-1 is a recognized pseudogene. The TCR sequence derives from a male donor with ankylosing spondylitis. The CDR3 here reads CASSKRAVKGGYNEQFF. The nucleotides read TGTGCCAGCAGCAAAAGGGCGGTAAAAGGGGGCTACAATGAGCAGTTCTTC.